This T cell receptor (beta chain) was profiled in a study of cytomegalovirus exposure and HLA in healthy donors. General study findings and limits: Cytomegalovirus status was reportedly diagnosed by the classifier with high sensitivity and specificity. Researchers catalogued approximately 170 TCR beta chains as cytomegalovirus-associated.

This PCR relied on a set of 60 Vbeta primers and 13 Jbeta primers. As processed by the authors: The count from a later analysis was 79 million or so unique TCR beta chains, 9.5 million to 13 million of them shared. Measured with immunoSEQ multiplex PCR; TCRdb has only the in-frame clones, and not every one. The V and J calls and clone size come from that table; D and trimming were worked out from the DNA. The table has 65,000 to 70,000 clones, 70% to 80% seen once. A note on this clone: No antigen is known for it.

Trimming took 7 bases from V and 3 from J; bases not matched to a gene: 8. This CDR3 is built from 14 residues. Germline values: CDR1 MNHEY, CDR2 SMNVEV (reference sequence). The rearrangement joins TRBV27 to TRBJ1-1; 7 nucleotides line up with TRBD1. The clonotype comes from a man aged 45 to 65 in good health and CMV-seronegative. The specimen sequenced was PBMCs. CDR3 residues: CASKRGHGDTEAFF. The CDR3 coding sequence is TGTGCCAGCAAAAGGGGGCATGGGGACACTGAAGCTTTCTTT.